This T cell receptor beta chain was sequenced in a study of cytomegalovirus exposure and HLA in healthy donors. Across the study: An earlier analysis found 120 million or so unique TCR beta sequences from 150 million to 200 million T cells. Study-wide findings and caveats: What a later analysis reportedly showed was that an Asian-associated ancestry cluster had fewer N-insertions than the 666-donor mean. Sequencing likely produced, as an artifact, a cluster of highly shared sequence variants.

Among the donors, all were healthy bone marrow donors. Worth noting for this clone: The antigen is not known. One end of the junction is discordant with germline, which a read error may explain.

60 Vbeta and 13 Jbeta primers were used in PCR. Produced via immunoSEQ multiplex PCR; TCRdb's table is partial and in-frame only. Here the sample spans 110,000 or so clones, 67% being singletons. The CDR3 is 12 amino acids. The germline CDR1 and CDR2 sequences are SEHNR and FQNEAQ (reference sequence). The J gene is TRBJ1-2, the V gene TRBV7-9; D not resolved. Sequencing was done on a sample of PBMCs. This sequence originates from a man younger than 35 in good health and CMV-seropositive. Here the CDR3 reads CSSSRSEEGYTF. CDR3 sequence (DNA): TGTTCCAGCAGCCGTAGCGAGGAGGGCTACACCTTC. Drawing the rest from reference TRBV7-9 and TRBJ1-2, the complete variable domain is DTGVSQNPRHKITKRGQNVTFRCDPISEHNRLYWYRQTLGQGPEFLTYFQNEAQLEKSRLLSDRFSAERPKGSFSTLEIQRTEQGDSAMYLCSSSRSEEGYTFGSGTRLTVV.